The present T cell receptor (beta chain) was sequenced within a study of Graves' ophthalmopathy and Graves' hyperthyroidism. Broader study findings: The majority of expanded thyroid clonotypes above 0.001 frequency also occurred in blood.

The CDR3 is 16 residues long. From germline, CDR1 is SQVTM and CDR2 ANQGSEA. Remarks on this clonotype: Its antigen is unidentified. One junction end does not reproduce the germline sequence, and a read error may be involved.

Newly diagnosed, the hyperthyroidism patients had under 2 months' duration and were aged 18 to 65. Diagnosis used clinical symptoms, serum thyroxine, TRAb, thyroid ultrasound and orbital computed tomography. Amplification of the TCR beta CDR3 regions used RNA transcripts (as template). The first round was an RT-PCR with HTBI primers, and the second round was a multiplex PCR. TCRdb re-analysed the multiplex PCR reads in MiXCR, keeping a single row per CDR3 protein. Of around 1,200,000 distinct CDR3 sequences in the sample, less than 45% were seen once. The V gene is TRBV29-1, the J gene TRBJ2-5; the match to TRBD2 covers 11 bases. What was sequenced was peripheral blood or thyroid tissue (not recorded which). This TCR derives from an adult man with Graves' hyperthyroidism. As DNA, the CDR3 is TGCAACGTTGAGGGTGCTAGCGGGGGGTTCCAAGAGACCCAGTACTTC. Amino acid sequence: CNVEGASGGFQETQYF.